This T cell receptor beta chain was identified during a study of T cell repertoires in cytomegalovirus infection. For the study at large: Public TCR beta signature analysis indicated the presence of both CMV infection and matching HLA type.

Study-level points and caveats: The study found HLA-C-restricted CMV-specific TCR beta clonotypes dominating the ex vivo response.

With regard to this clonotype: Its antigen is as yet unknown.

Germline V gene data show CDR1 as DFQATT and CDR2 as SNEGSKA (reference sequence). The CDR3 extends over 16 amino acids. Trimming took off 0 bases at V and 0 bases at J, with 15 bases between the two ends. MiXCR, run by TCRdb on the reads, gives a single entry per CDR3 protein. The table includes about 360,000 distinct CDR3 sequences, roughly 20% detected once. The sequenced material came from PBMCs. The chain joins TRBV20-1 to TRBJ2-7; a weak D match, TRBD1 (5 bases). This TCR came from a human donor in good health (CMV status not recorded). Some clones in this sample may be carry-over from other donors' samples. CDR3 nucleotides: TGCAGTGCTAGAGATAGCTCGGGCCAGGGCTCCTACGAGCAGTACTTC. This encodes CSARDSSGQGSYEQYF.